These 17 T cell receptor beta chains were all obtained from the same sample, sequenced in a study of early T cells in non-severe SARS-CoV-2 infection. Each CDR3 protein gets one entry after TCRdb re-called the 5' RACE reads with MiXCR. The sample records 85,000 to 100,000 distinct CDR3 sequences, 9.5% to 11% being singletons. The source material was whole blood. The origin of the receptors is an adult who was a healthcare worker with PCR-confirmed SARS-CoV-2 infection or an uninfected control (not recorded which).

Only a few counts were recorded for this clonotype. The chain carries TRBV5-1 and TRBJ1-4; TRBD1 aligns across 7 bases. Trimming cost V 4 bases and J 0 bases; bases outside gene matches: 6. CDR1 SGHRS and CDR2 YFSETQ come from the germline V gene. The CDR3 spans 16 residues. This CDR3 is CASSLGQTTTNEKLFF. In DNA, the CDR3 is TGCGCCAGCAGCCTGGGACAGACGACAACTAATGAAAAACTGTTTTTT.

This clonotype was recorded at least ten times. The chain joins TRBV12-3 or TRBV12-4 to TRBJ1-2; D is unresolved. CDR3 length: 15 amino acids. Trimming pared 5 bases from V and 4 bases from J, leaving 17 bases between. The CDR3 coding sequence is TGTGCCAGCAGTCCTCCGGGCCTCAGGAGCTATGGCTACACCTTC. This translates into CASSPPGLRSYGYTF.

This clonotype was seen at least ten times. J is TRBJ1-2 and V is TRBV27; TRBD1 might be the D (5 bases). The CDR3 contains 12 residues. Per germline, CDR1 MNHEY and CDR2 SMNVEV (reference sequence). V gave up 5 bases and J gave up 8 bases, with 12 bases separating them. CDR3 nucleotide sequence: TGTGCCAGCAGTCCGTGGGGGGACGGCTACACCTTC. It yields the protein CASSPWGDGYTF.

The chain is built from TRBV7-9 and TRBJ2-7; tentatively, D is TRBD1 (5 bases). The V end lost 7 bases, the J end lost 2 bases, and 18 bases lay between the germline ends. The germline V gene encodes CDR1 SEHNR and CDR2 FQNEAQ (reference sequence). CDR3 length equals 15 residues. The CDR3 region has the DNA TGTGCCAGCACACCGGAGCTAGGGGTTACCTACGAGCAGTACTTC. Translated: CASTPELGVTYEQYF.

This clonotype has only a few counts. The J gene is TRBJ2-5, the V gene TRBV2; D gene ambiguous. Germline loops: CDR1 SNHLY, CDR2 FYNNEI. V was shortened by 2 bases and J by 5 bases, with 3 bases between the two germline ends. The CDR3 totals 11 residues. CDR3 loop: CASSEWETQYF. DNA of the CDR3: TGTGCCAGCAGTGAATGGGAGACCCAGTACTTC. The whole variable domain, remainder taken from reference TRBV2 and TRBJ2-5, is EPEVTQTPSHQVTQMGQEVILRCVPISNHLYFYWYRQILGQKVEFLVSFYNNEISEKSEIFDDQFSVERPDGSNFTLKIRSTKLEDSAMYFCASSEWETQYFGPGTRLLVL.

This clonotype was counted at least ten times. This chain uses TRBV5-1 with TRBJ2-5; 10 nucleotides match TRBD1. V gave up 3 bases and J gave up 3 bases; unmatched junction bases: 2. The CDR3 sequence is 14 residues long. CDR1 and CDR2 (germline): SGHRS, YFSETQ. The CDR3 spells CASSWGTGEETQYF. The CDR3 DNA reads TGCGCCAGCAGCTGGGGGACAGGGGAAGAGACCCAGTACTTC.

The rearrangement joins TRBV16 to TRBJ2-7; D unresolved. Germline CDR1 is KGHSY and CDR2 is FQNENV. Trimming stripped 2 bases from V and 0 bases from J, with 8 bases between. The CDR3 contains 14 residues. As DNA, the CDR3 is TGTGCCAGCAGCCAAGGGCACAGCTCCTACGAGCAGTACTTC. Protein sequence: CASSQGHSSYEQYF.

This clonotype has more than one count but fewer than ten. The J gene is TRBJ2-1, the V gene TRBV9; the match to TRBD2 covers 8 bases. There are 15 residues in the CDR3. Germline CDR1 and CDR2: SGDLS and YYNGEE. Trimming cost V 0 bases and J 4 bases; bases outside gene matches: 3. CDR3 in DNA: TGTGCCAGCAGCGTAGATGCGGGGGGATACAATGAGCAGTTCTTC. Translating gives CASSVDAGGYNEQFF.

This clonotype showed up just a few times. The gene calls are TRBV5-1 and TRBJ2-5; D gene ambiguous. V shed 1 base and J shed 2 bases, with 6 bases lying between them. Per the germline V gene, CDR1 is SGHRS and CDR2 is YFSETQ. The CDR3 has 13 residues. CDR3 amino acids: CASSLNPQETQYF. CDR3 coding DNA: TGCGCCAGCAGCTTGAACCCGCAAGAGACCCAGTACTTC. The complete variable domain, with remaining parts taken from reference TRBV5-1 and TRBJ2-5, reads KAGVTQTPRYLIKTRGQQVTLSCSPISGHRSVSWYQQTPGQGLQFLFEYFSETQRNKGNFPGRFSGRQFSNSRSEMNVSTLELGDSALYLCASSLNPQETQYFGPGTRLLVL.

The chain recombines TRBV4-1 with TRBJ1-6; TRBD1 is a possible D gene (5 bases). Germline lookup yields CDR1 MGHRA and CDR2 YSYEKL. The V and J ends lost 1 base and 6 bases respectively, with 16 bases between them. The length of the CDR3 is 17 residues. The CDR3 spells CASSQGRVRGVNSPLHF. The DNA of the CDR3 is TGCGCCAGCAGCCAAGGACGGGTCCGGGGGGTTAATTCACCCCTCCACTTT.

This clonotype has ten or more counts. The chain couples TRBV20-1 to TRBJ2-3; D tentatively fits TRBD1 or TRBD2 (5 bases each). There are 16 residues in the CDR3. The V and J ends lost 1 base and 0 bases respectively, with 14 bases between them. Germline CDR1 and CDR2: DFQATT and SNEGSKA (reference sequence). CDR3 protein: CSARGGASPSTDTQYF. CDR3 nucleotide sequence: TGCAGTGCTAGAGGAGGGGCTAGCCCCAGCACAGATACGCAGTATTTT.

Ten or more counts support this clonotype. The chain links TRBV20-1 to TRBJ2-1; D not certain. V was pared by 4 bases and J by 8 bases, with 6 bases between. This CDR3 contains 10 residues. CDR1 DFQATT and CDR2 SNEGSKA come from the germline V gene (reference sequence). CDR3 residues: CSATKYEQFF. The CDR3 DNA sequence: TGCAGTGCTACGAAATATGAGCAGTTCTTC.

This clonotype was counted ten times or more. The chain links TRBV30 to TRBJ2-4, with TRBD1 matching 9 bases. The length of the CDR3 is 15 residues. CDR1 is GTSNPN, CDR2 SVGIG, per germline (reference sequence). V lost 5 bases, J lost 0 bases, and 5 bases stayed unmatched. The chain's CDR3 is CAWGQGLLAKNIQYF. The CDR3 coding sequence is TGTGCCTGGGGACAGGGGCTACTAGCCAAAAACATTCAGTACTTC.

This clonotype was detected ten times or more. The V and J genes are TRBV30 and TRBJ2-7; D might be TRBD2 (6 bases). CDR1 is GTSNPN and CDR2 is SVGIG in the germline V gene (reference sequence). V was pared by 0 bases and J by 6 bases, with 12 bases between. The CDR3 spans 13 residues. The chain's CDR3 is CAWSVVRESEQYF. The CDR3 DNA reads as TGTGCCTGGAGTGTTGTCCGGGAGTCCGAGCAGTACTTC.

The rearrangement links TRBV7-9 to TRBJ2-7; D might be TRBD2 (5 bases). V dropped 4 bases and J dropped 5 bases, with 18 bases sitting between them. The CDR3 sequence is 15 residues long. From germline, CDR1 is SEHNR and CDR2 FQNEAQ (reference sequence). CDR3 nucleotide sequence: TGTGCCAGCAGCTCGTCCGGGGATTATCTAGACGAGCAGTACTTC. Its translation is CASSSSGDYLDEQYF.

This clonotype turned up a few times. Here the CDR3 reads CASSLAPKLAGDEQFF. The CDR3 DNA reads as TGTGCCAGCAGCTTGGCCCCTAAACTAGCGGGAGATGAGCAGTTCTTC. V usage is TRBV5-4 and J usage is TRBJ2-1; the match to TRBD2 covers 11 bases. Germline V gives CDR1 SGHNT, CDR2 YYREEE (reference sequence). V was clipped by 0 bases and J by 8 bases; unmatched bases: 7. The CDR3 loop spans 16 amino acids.

The chain uses TRBV5-1 and TRBJ2-5; 7 bases line up with TRBD1. The CDR3 is 14 residues long. Trimming at V came to 4 bases and at J to 2 bases, leaving 5 bases not matched to a gene. Looked up from germline, CDR1 is SGHRS and CDR2 is YFSETQ. The CDR3: CASSPDREQETQYF. In DNA form, the CDR3 reads TGCGCCAGCAGCCCTGACAGGGAGCAAGAGACCCAGTACTTC.